What follows are 21 T cell receptor beta chains derived from one specimen sequenced in a study of shared clonotypes between healthy human individuals. Clones were read by immunoSEQ multiplex PCR, and TCRdb kept only the in-frame ones, dropping some. The table lists around 2.1 million clones, almost 96% of them singletons. The source material was naive CD4+ T cells sorted from blood. Subset in this sample: CD45RA+ positively selected. Every receptor here comes from a man aged 18 to 29 in good health.

The rearrangement uses TRBV5-1 and TRBJ2-7; D is unclear. Looked up from germline, CDR1 is SGHRS and CDR2 is YFSETQ. V lost 4 bases and J 2 bases, leaving 10 bases between the germline ends. The CDR3 length is 13 residues. DNA of the CDR3: TGCGCCAGCAGCAGGCAGGATCCCTACGAGCAGTACTTC. Translating it yields CASSRQDPYEQYF.

The chain couples TRBV7-6 to TRBJ2-3; 11 nucleotides line up with TRBD2. Trimming cost V 6 bases and J 2 bases; bases outside gene matches: 7. The V gene's germline CDR1 is SGHVS and CDR2 FNYEAQ. This CDR3 is 16 amino acids long. The DNA for the CDR3 is TGTGCCAGCAGTACGGCTAGCGGGGGGATCACAGATACGCAGTATTTT. As protein: CASSTASGGITDTQYF.

The V gene is TRBV30, the J gene TRBJ2-6, with TRBD1 as a possible D gene (6 bases). CDR1 GTSNPN and CDR2 SVGIG come from the germline V gene (reference sequence). This CDR3 spans 15 amino acids. The germline V and J ends were trimmed by 2 bases and 2 bases, with 10 bases remaining between them. The CDR3, as DNA: TGTGCCTGGAGTACAGGGAAGACTGGGGCCAACGTCCTGACTTTC. Translation: CAWSTGKTGANVLTF.

This clone was recorded once. J is TRBJ2-3 and V is TRBV10-3; TRBD2 matches at 11 bases. The CDR3 sequence is 15 residues long. The trim removed 6 bases at V and 7 bases at J, leaving 9 bases unmatched. Per germline, CDR1 ENHRY and CDR2 SYGVKD. The CDR3 spells CAISPPTSGGNTQYF. Written as DNA, the CDR3 is TGTGCCATCAGCCCTCCAACTAGCGGGGGAAATACGCAGTATTTT.

The V call is TRBV10-3, the J call TRBJ1-4; tentative D call: TRBD1 (6 bases). Germline CDR1 reads ENHRY; CDR2 reads SYGVKD. The CDR3 runs 15 residues. Trimming stripped 9 bases from V and 0 bases from J, with 14 bases between. The CDR3 nucleotides are TGTGCCATTGGACAGACCTCCGCAACTAATGAAAAACTGTTTTTT. It specifies CAIGQTSATNEKLFF.

V usage is TRBV6-5 and J usage is TRBJ1-5; no clear D. Germline V gene lookup returns CDR1 MNHEY and CDR2 SVGAGI. V gave up 4 bases and J gave up 4 bases, with 11 bases separating them. The CDR3 contains 14 residues. The CDR3 nucleotides are TGTGCCAGCAGTTCACGACCTAGGAATCAGCCCCAGCATTTT. Amino acid sequence: CASSSRPRNQPQHF.

The chain combines TRBV7-3 with TRBJ2-1; 8 bases are shared with TRBD2. Per the germline V gene, CDR1 is SGHTA and CDR2 is FQGTGA. There are 15 residues in the CDR3. After removal of 5 bases from V and 8 bases from J, the junction contained 11 bases not matched to a gene. The CDR3 protein is CASSPPPGLVHEQFF. The CDR3 nucleotides are TGTGCCAGCAGCCCCCCACCGGGACTAGTCCATGAGCAGTTCTTC.

Written as DNA, the CDR3 is TGCAGCGTTGAAGACCTCCCCCTCCCGGGACTAGCAACGGAGACCCAGTACTTC. This translates into CSVEDLPLPGLATETQYF. The genes are TRBV29-1 and TRBJ2-5; TRBD2 matches 9 bases. The junction had 16 bases not matched to a gene; V was cut back by 0 bases and J by 5 bases. This CDR3 has 18 amino acids. CDR1 is SQVTM and CDR2 is ANQGSEA in the germline V gene.

This chain connects TRBV19 to TRBJ2-4, with D perhaps matching TRBD1 (5 bases). The CDR3 is 15 amino acids. Germline CDR1 LNHDA, CDR2 SQIVND (reference sequence). The germline V and J ends were trimmed by 6 bases and 2 bases, with 14 bases remaining between them. The CDR3 is CASSPSRVPKNIQYF. The CDR3 DNA reads TGTGCCAGTAGCCCTTCCAGGGTCCCCAAAAACATTCAGTACTTC.

The rearrangement uses TRBV11-2 and TRBJ1-2; D gene ambiguous. The germline CDR1 and CDR2 sequences are SGHAT and FQNNGV. The CDR3 is made up of 13 amino acids. Trimming took off 6 bases at V and 3 bases at J, with 11 bases between the two ends. The CDR3 DNA sequence: TGTGCCAGCAGGGACCCCCCGGACTATGGCTACACCTTC. This codes for CASRDPPDYGYTF.

The chain joins TRBV30 to TRBJ2-6; D is undetermined. With 2 bases removed from V and 0 bases from J, the gap between germline ends came to 20 bases. Germline V gene data show CDR1 as GTSNPN and CDR2 as SVGIG (reference sequence). The CDR3 totals 19 residues. The CDR3 nucleotides are TGTGCCTGGAGTTCTTGGGCCAGTACCAAGCCCTCTGGGGCCAACGTCCTGACTTTC. Protein product: CAWSSWASTKPSGANVLTF.

J is TRBJ2-1 and V is TRBV18, with TRBD2 matching 9 bases. CDR1 is KGHSH, CDR2 LQKENI, per germline. The CDR3 covers 14 residues. V shed 5 bases and J 5 bases; nucleotides not matched to a gene: 4. As DNA, the CDR3 is TGTGCCAGCTCAATTAGCGGGGGAAACAATGAGCAGTTCTTC. The encoded protein is CASSISGGNNEQFF.

The rearrangement uses TRBV7-9 and TRBJ2-5; D remains ambiguous. The V end was cut by 3 bases, the J end by 1 base, with 9 bases between. This CDR3 contains 14 residues. From germline, CDR1 is SEHNR and CDR2 FQNEAQ (reference sequence). The CDR3 loop is CASSFSEIQETQYF. The CDR3 nucleotides are TGTGCCAGCAGCTTTTCGGAGATCCAAGAGACCCAGTACTTC. Drawing the rest from reference TRBV7-9 and TRBJ2-5, the complete variable domain is DTGVSQNPRHKITKRGQNVTFRCDPISEHNRLYWYRQTLGQGPEFLTYFQNEAQLEKSRLLSDRFSAERPKGSFSTLEIQRTEQGDSAMYLCASSFSEIQETQYFGPGTRLLVL.

This clone came up a few times. DNA of the CDR3: TGTGCCAGCAGCGCAACGGACGGATCCTATTCACCCCTCCACTTT. It codes for CASSATDGSYSPLHF. The V and J genes are TRBV6-1 and TRBJ1-6; D is unclear. V was clipped by 6 bases and J by 8 bases, with 17 bases between them. Per germline, CDR1 MNHNS and CDR2 SASEGT. This CDR3 contains 15 residues.

The chain links TRBV29-1 to TRBJ2-1; 7 bases align to TRBD1. The CDR3 covers 14 residues. Losses at the gene ends were 0 bases for V and 10 bases for J; bases not matched to a gene: 9. Germline V gene sequence: CDR1 SQVTM, CDR2 ANQGSEA. For the CDR3, the DNA is TGCAGCGTTGAAGAGTTGTTTCAGACAGGGGAGCAGTTCTTC. Amino acid sequence: CSVEELFQTGEQFF.

This rearrangement joins TRBV6-1 to TRBJ1-6; 8 positions agree with TRBD1. Germline V gene lookup returns CDR1 MNHNS and CDR2 SASEGT. Unmatched junction bases numbered 1, after V lost 4 bases and J lost 2 bases. This CDR3 region has 15 residues. CDR3 nucleotides: TGTGCCAGCAGTGCACAGGGGGCCTATAATTCACCCCTCCACTTT. Translated: CASSAQGAYNSPLHF.

V is TRBV5-1 and J is TRBJ2-5; 7 bases match TRBD1. The V and J ends lost 5 bases and 1 base, in that order; junction bases with no gene match: 5. This CDR3 contains 14 residues. CDR1 is SGHRS, CDR2 YFSETQ, per germline. CDR3 amino acids: CASRRTGSQETQYF. DNA for the CDR3: TGCGCCAGCAGGAGGACAGGTAGCCAAGAGACCCAGTACTTC.

The chain links TRBV11-2 to TRBJ2-5; D uncertain. From germline, CDR1 is SGHAT and CDR2 FQNNGV. V lost 1 base and J lost 7, with 13 bases in between. The CDR3 runs to 14 residues. CDR3 region: CASSLASWSGTQYF. CDR3 bases: TGTGCCAGCAGCTTAGCATCTTGGAGTGGGACCCAGTACTTC.

The chain employs TRBV4-3 and TRBJ2-2; 7 bases are a match to TRBD1. This CDR3 is 16 amino acids long. With V trimmed by 3 bases and J by 1 base, 5 bases remained unmatched. Germline values: CDR1 LGHNA, CDR2 YSLEER. DNA of the CDR3: TGCGCCAGCAGCCAGCCCCGGACAGGGAACACCGGGGAGCTGTTTTTT. Translating it yields CASSQPRTGNTGELFF.

On this clone itself: In the same sample, other DNA sequences code for this CDR3. The chain couples TRBV27 to TRBJ2-3; a possible D gene is TRBD1 (6 bases). The CDR3 is 13 residues long. Trimming shortened V by 6 bases and J by 1 base, and 8 bases separated the two germline ends. Germline V CDR1 and CDR2: MNHEY, SMNVEV (reference sequence). CDR3 in amino acids: CASRRTGTDTQYF. CDR3 DNA: TGTGCCAGCAGAAGGACAGGCACAGATACGCAGTATTTT.

The V gene is TRBV28, the J gene TRBJ1-1, with D uncertain. Germline-derived CDR1 and CDR2 are MDHEN and SYDVKM. Trimming removed 2 bases from V and 3 bases from J, with 13 bases in between. The CDR3 totals 15 residues. In DNA form, the CDR3 reads TGTGCCAGCAGTTTAGTATATGGGGAGGACACTGAAGCTTTCTTT. This encodes CASSLVYGEDTEAFF.